One sample yielded the 30 T cell receptor beta chains listed below, sequenced in a study. One entry per CDR3 protein, called by TCRdb with MiXCR from the RT-PCR reads. The sample records hundreds of thousands of distinct CDR3 sequences, approximately 15% being singletons. The sample comprised memory CD4+ T cells from blood. These receptors were collected from a female donor in good health, serving as a healthy control.

This clonotype has a count of ten or more. The CDR3 DNA reads TGCGCCAGCAGCTTCGCGGCGGATTCCTACAATGAGCAGTTCTTC. This encodes CASSFAADSYNEQFF. V is TRBV5-1 and J is TRBJ2-1; D uncertain. V lost 2 bases to trimming and J lost 1 base, with 10 bases between them. This CDR3 spans 15 amino acids. Germline lookup yields CDR1 SGHRS and CDR2 YFSETQ.

The CDR3 here is CASSEGPSGYRSYEQYF. DNA of the CDR3: TGTGCCAGCAGTGAAGGCCCTAGCGGGTACCGGTCTTACGAGCAGTACTTC. The J gene is TRBJ2-7, the V gene TRBV6-5; 8 bases align to TRBD2. The length of the CDR3 is 17 residues. J was trimmed by 4 bases and V by 5 bases; bases with no gene match: 16. CDR1 is MNHEY, CDR2 SVGAGI, per germline.

This clonotype was found many times. This rearrangement joins TRBV5-6 to TRBJ1-4; possible D gene TRBD1, 6 bases. Germline CDR1 SGHDT, CDR2 YYEEEE. This CDR3 has 15 amino acids. Trimming cost V 4 bases and J 11 bases, with 21 bases left between them. The CDR3: CASSRRDTGFLKLFF. For the CDR3, the DNA is TGTGCCAGCAGCCGCCGGGACACGGGATTCTTGAAACTGTTTTTT. The whole variable domain, filled in from reference TRBV5-6 and TRBJ1-4, reads DAGVTQSPTHLIKTRGQQVTLRCSPKSGHDTVSWYQQALGQGPQFIFQYYEEEERQRGNFPDRFSGHQFPNYSSELNVNALLLGDSALYLCASSRRDTGFLKLFFGSGTQLSVL.

CDR3 DNA: TGTGCCAGCAGCCCAACATTCATTCGTAGTGGCTACACCTTC. The encoded protein is CASSPTFIRSGYTF. The chain combines TRBV7-3 with TRBJ1-2; no definite D call. The CDR3 is made up of 14 amino acids. CDR1 is SGHTA and CDR2 is FQGTGA in the germline V gene. The V gene lost 5 bases and the J gene lost 7 bases, with 17 bases spanning the gap.

The chain recombines TRBV24-1 with TRBJ1-2; TRBD1 agrees at 10 bases. V shed 4 bases, J shed 7 bases, and the junction held 2 bases outside the gene matches. The CDR3 is 13 residues long. Germline V CDR1 and CDR2: KGHDR, SFDVKD. DNA for the CDR3: TGTGCCACCAGTGAGAGGACAGGGGGTGGCTACACCTTC. This encodes CATSERTGGGYTF.

This chain uses TRBV4-2 with TRBJ2-2; TRBD2 matches at 7 bases. Germline CDR1 and CDR2: LGHNA and YNFKEQ. This CDR3 spans 17 amino acids. Losses at the gene ends were 0 bases for V and 3 bases for J; bases not matched to a gene: 7. Here the CDR3 DNA reads TGTGCCAGCAGCCAAGATTGGGGGGGGACGGACACCGGGGAGCTGTTTTTT. Encoded protein: CASSQDWGGTDTGELFF.

The sample holds many counts of this clonotype. CDR3 amino acids: CSARPPSNYGYTF. For the CDR3, the DNA is TGCAGCGCCCGACCCCCCTCTAACTATGGCTACACCTTC. The chain couples TRBV29-1 to TRBJ1-2, with D hard to call. Deletions cut 7 bases from V and 0 bases from J, with 12 bases between. CDR1 is SQVTM and CDR2 is ANQGSEA in the germline V gene. The CDR3 covers 13 residues.

This clonotype has more than one count but fewer than ten. The CDR3 DNA follows: TGTGCCAGCAGCCGGGGACAGGGGAGCGGGACCCAGTACTTC. Its translation is CASSRGQGSGTQYF. The gene calls are TRBV28 and TRBJ2-5, with 10 positions matching TRBD1. There are 14 residues in the CDR3. Germline V gene data show CDR1 as MDHEN and CDR2 as SYDVKM. Trimming took 6 bases from V and 7 from J; bases not matched to a gene: 8.

The genes are TRBV5-1 and TRBJ2-7; D is undetermined. The CDR3 is 17 amino acids. Between the trimmed V and J ends, which lost 0 bases and 3 bases, there was a span of 19 bases. Germline loops: CDR1 SGHRS, CDR2 YFSETQ. The CDR3 region has the DNA TGCGCCAGCAGCTTGGCCAATATAATGGGAAGAAACTACGAGCAGTACTTC. Amino acid sequence: CASSLANIMGRNYEQYF. Full variable domain (outside the CDR3, taken from reference TRBV5-1 and TRBJ2-7): KAGVTQTPRYLIKTRGQQVTLSCSPISGHRSVSWYQQTPGQGLQFLFEYFSETQRNKGNFPGRFSGRQFSNSRSEMNVSTLELGDSALYLCASSLANIMGRNYEQYFGPGTRLTVT.

The gene calls are TRBV20-1 and TRBJ1-4; D gene unclear. V was cut by 0 bases and J by 4 bases, with 6 bases left in between. The germline V gene encodes CDR1 DFQATT and CDR2 SNEGSKA (reference sequence). The CDR3 contains 13 residues. The CDR3 DNA sequence: TGCAGTGCTAGAGAGGGCGGTAATGAAAAACTGTTTTTT. It encodes CSAREGGNEKLFF.

This clonotype has at least ten counts. The chain links TRBV4-3 to TRBJ2-5; D may be TRBD1 or TRBD2 (5 bases each). The CDR3 totals 14 residues. The V gene lost 1 base and the J gene lost 4 bases, with 10 bases spanning the gap. CDR1 and CDR2 from the germline V gene are LGHNA and YSLEER. In nucleotides, the CDR3 is TGCGCCAGCAGCCAAGGACGGGACGGAGAGACCCAGTACTTC. Its protein product is CASSQGRDGETQYF.

This clonotype was observed many times. This chain joins TRBV7-9 and TRBJ2-5; D is unclear. The germline gives CDR1 SEHNR, CDR2 FQNEAQ (reference sequence). The CDR3 has 13 residues. V was cut by 3 bases and J by 2 bases, with 7 bases left in between. CDR3 bases: TGTGCCAGCAGCTTCAACCCACAAGAGACCCAGTACTTC. This codes for CASSFNPQETQYF.

The table lists this clonotype with many counts. This rearrangement joins TRBV6-6 to TRBJ1-2, with D hard to call. V was shortened by 9 bases and J by 12 bases, with 23 bases between the two germline ends. Germline V gene lookup returns CDR1 MNHNY and CDR2 SVGAGI (reference sequence). The CDR3 length is 13 residues. This CDR3 is CASGRALLMLDTF. The DNA for the CDR3 is TGTGCCAGTGGACGGGCCCTCCTCATGTTGGACACCTTC.

V usage is TRBV20-1 and J usage is TRBJ1-5; 8 nucleotides align to TRBD1. Germline lookup yields CDR1 DFQATT and CDR2 SNEGSKA (reference sequence). V lost 0 bases and J lost 4; bases outside the gene matches: 5. This CDR3 is built from 15 residues. CDR3 residues: CSARDLNRGNQPQHF. In DNA, the CDR3 is TGCAGTGCTAGAGATCTTAACAGGGGGAATCAGCCCCAGCATTTT.

This clonotype came up many times. The chain combines TRBV6-6 with TRBJ1-5; D gene uncertain. The germline gives CDR1 MNHNY, CDR2 SVGAGI (reference sequence). Trimming removed 2 bases from V and 15 bases from J, with 5 bases in between. The CDR3 runs to 9 residues. The DNA of the CDR3 is TGTGCCAGCAGTTACCCCTGGCATTTT. As protein: CASSYPWHF.

This clonotype was found a few times. The CDR3 region has the DNA TGTGCCAGCAGCTTAGCGCGGGCAGGGGAAGGCTATGGCTACACCTTC. It encodes CASSLARAGEGYGYTF. The rearrangement links TRBV7-9 to TRBJ1-2; TRBD1 might be the D (6 bases). V was pared by 0 bases and J by 4 bases, with 15 bases between. Germline V gene lookup returns CDR1 SEHNR and CDR2 FQNEAQ (reference sequence). This CDR3 is built from 16 residues.

The V and J genes are TRBV15 and TRBJ2-1; 11 bases are a match to TRBD2. Unmatched junction bases numbered 5, after V lost 5 bases and J lost 5 bases. Germline assignment: CDR1 LNHNV and CDR2 YYDKDF (reference sequence). The length of the CDR3 is 15 residues. In DNA form, the CDR3 reads TGTGCCACCAGCTCGCGACTAGCGGGGCACAATGAGCAGTTCTTC. Translating it yields CATSSRLAGHNEQFF. Full variable domain (rest looked up from reference TRBV15 and TRBJ2-1): DAMVIQNPRYQVTQFGKPVTLSCSQTLNHNVMYWYQQKSSQAPKLLFHYYDKDFNNEADTPDNFQSRRPNTSFCFLDIRSPGLGDTAMYLCATSSRLAGHNEQFFGPGTRLTVL.

The J gene is TRBJ1-3, the V gene TRBV20-1, with a possible D match to TRBD1 (6 bases). Germline CDR1 DFQATT, CDR2 SNEGSKA (reference sequence). Trimming left V 0 bases short and J 2 bases short, with 14 bases between. The CDR3 spans 16 residues. The CDR3 region is CSARDITGRTGNTIYF. The CDR3 region has the DNA TGCAGTGCTAGAGATATAACAGGGCGCACTGGAAACACCATATATTTT.

This clonotype was detected ten times or more. The chain has TRBV29-1 and TRBJ1-6; D gene uncertain. The CDR3 is 14 amino acids. From germline, CDR1 is SQVTM and CDR2 ANQGSEA. V was pared by 7 bases and J by 0 bases, with 10 bases between. CDR3 nucleotides: TGCAGCGAGAACCAAAGCTCCTATAATTCACCCCTCCACTTT. Its translation: CSENQSSYNSPLHF.

This clonotype has a handful of counts. The chain links TRBV7-3 to TRBJ2-3; a weak D match, TRBD2 (5 bases). Per germline, CDR1 SGHTA and CDR2 FQGTGA. CDR3 length equals 16 residues. The V gene lost 2 bases and the J gene lost 2 bases, with 14 bases spanning the gap. The CDR3 reads CASSLGLADITDTQYF. The CDR3 DNA reads TGTGCCAGCAGCTTAGGGCTAGCTGACATCACAGATACGCAGTATTTT.

The genes are TRBV6-1 and TRBJ1-4, with D possibly TRBD1 on 5 matching bases. Deletions cut 5 bases from V and 8 bases from J, with 12 bases between. This CDR3 contains 13 residues. Germline assignment: CDR1 MNHNS and CDR2 SASEGT. CDR3 nucleotides: TGTGCCAGCAGTTTTGGGGGTCAAGAAAAACTGTTTTTT. Translation gives CASSFGGQEKLFF.

V gene TRBV5-5 combines with J gene TRBJ1-6; D remains unclear. With 5 bases removed from V and 8 bases from J, the gap between germline ends came to 11 bases. The CDR3 extends over 13 amino acids. From germline, CDR1 is SGHKS and CDR2 YYEKEE (reference sequence). CDR3 amino acids: CASRRTDDSPLHF. The CDR3 DNA sequence: TGTGCCAGCAGGAGGACGGACGATTCACCCCTCCACTTT.

In its sample, this clonotype was seen a few times. The rearrangement links TRBV18 to TRBJ2-7; 8 nucleotides match TRBD2. The length of the CDR3 is 14 residues. After removal of 2 bases from V and 4 bases from J, the junction contained 4 bases not matched to a gene. The germline V gene encodes CDR1 KGHSH and CDR2 LQKENI. The CDR3 spells CASSPGGGRYEQYF. CDR3 DNA: TGTGCCAGCTCACCAGGCGGGGGGAGATACGAGCAGTACTTC.

This chain connects TRBV28 to TRBJ1-2; D is unresolved. This CDR3 has 15 amino acids. Trimming left V 3 bases short and J 2 bases short, with 13 bases between. CDR1 is MDHEN and CDR2 is SYDVKM in the germline V gene. The CDR3 region has the DNA TGTGCCAGCAGTTTCCCGGGATCACTGAACTATGGCTACACCTTC. Protein: CASSFPGSLNYGYTF.

The chain couples TRBV28 to TRBJ2-7; maybe TRBD1 (6 bases). Germline CDR1 and CDR2: MDHEN and SYDVKM. Between the trimmed V and J ends, which lost 5 bases and 2 bases, there was a span of 10 bases. CDR3 length equals 13 residues. CDR3 DNA: TGTGCCAGCAGTAAAGGACAGCCCTACGAGCAGTACTTC. It translates to CASSKGQPYEQYF. Combining the CDR3 with reference TRBV28 and TRBJ2-7 gives the whole variable domain DVKVTQSSRYLVKRTGEKVFLECVQDMDHENMFWYRQDPGLGLRLIYFSYDVKMKEKGDIPEGYSVSREKKERFSLILESASTNQTSMYLCASSKGQPYEQYFGPGTRLTVT.

This chain connects TRBV29-1 to TRBJ1-4; 10 bases fit TRBD1. After removal of 4 bases from V and 7 bases from J, the junction contained 6 bases not matched to a gene. There are 14 residues in the CDR3. Germline CDR1 is SQVTM and CDR2 is ANQGSEA. The CDR3 loop reads CSVASGQGSEKLFF. The DNA of the CDR3 is TGCAGCGTTGCGTCGGGACAGGGGTCTGAAAAACTGTTTTTT.

The J gene is TRBJ2-5, the V gene TRBV6-1; D is uncertain. Trimming removed 8 bases from V and 2 bases from J, with 12 bases in between. The germline V gene has CDR1 MNHNS and CDR2 SASEGT. The CDR3 is made up of 13 amino acids. CDR3 bases: TGTGCCAGCTACAGTGCCACTCAAGAGACCCAGTACTTC. Translating gives CASYSATQETQYF.

This clonotype was seen a handful of times. CDR3 DNA: TGTGCCAGCAGCTTGCGCGAAGTGGGTGCGAACACCATATATTTT. Its translation is CASSLREVGANTIYF. The chain couples TRBV11-2 to TRBJ1-3, with unresolved D. In germline, CDR1 is SGHAT, CDR2 FQNNGV. V lost 3 bases to trimming and J lost 7 bases, with 16 bases between them. CDR3 length: 15 residues.

The V call is TRBV20-1, the J call TRBJ2-1; 10 bases fit TRBD1. V gave up 1 base and J gave up 7 bases; unmatched junction bases: 10. The CDR3 length is 16 residues. Per germline, CDR1 DFQATT and CDR2 SNEGSKA (reference sequence). The CDR3 DNA follows: TGCAGTGCTAGAGCCGGGACAGGGGAGGTGGGGAATGAGCAGTTCTTC. This sequence encodes CSARAGTGEVGNEQFF.

The rearrangement links TRBV18 to TRBJ1-2, with 7 bases that match TRBD1. This CDR3 region has 16 residues. Germline lookup yields CDR1 KGHSH and CDR2 LQKENI. The V segment lost 6 bases and the J segment 2 bases; nucleotides outside the gene matches: 12. The CDR3 DNA sequence: TGTGCCAGCTCCCCCGGGTCCATACAGGGGAACTATGGCTACACCTTC. It encodes CASSPGSIQGNYGYTF.